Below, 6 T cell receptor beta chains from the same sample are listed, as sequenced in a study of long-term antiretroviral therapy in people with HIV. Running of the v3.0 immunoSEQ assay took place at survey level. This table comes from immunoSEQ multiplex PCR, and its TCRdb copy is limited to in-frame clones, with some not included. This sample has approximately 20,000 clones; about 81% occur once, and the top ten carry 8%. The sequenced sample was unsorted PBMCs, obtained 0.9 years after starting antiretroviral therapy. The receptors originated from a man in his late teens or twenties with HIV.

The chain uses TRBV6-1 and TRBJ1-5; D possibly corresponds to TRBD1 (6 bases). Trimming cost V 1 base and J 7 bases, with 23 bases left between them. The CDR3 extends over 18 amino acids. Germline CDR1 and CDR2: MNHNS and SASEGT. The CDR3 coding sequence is TGTGCCAGCAGTGAAGGTGGACTTTTATGGGGGGCGAGGCAGCCCCAGCATTTT. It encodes CASSEGGLLWGARQPQHF.

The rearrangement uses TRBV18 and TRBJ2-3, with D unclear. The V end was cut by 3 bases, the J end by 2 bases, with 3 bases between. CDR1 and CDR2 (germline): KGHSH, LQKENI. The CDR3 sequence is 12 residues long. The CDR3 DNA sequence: TGTGCCAGCTCACCCACCACAGATACGCAGTATTTT. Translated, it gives CASSPTTDTQYF.

This CDR3 reads CASSPGPYSPLHF. The CDR3 region has the DNA TGTGCCAGCAGCCCAGGACCGTATTCACCCCTCCACTTT. The chain carries TRBV6-5 and TRBJ1-6, with no clear D. The CDR3 covers 13 residues. The V end lost 6 bases, the J end lost 8 bases, and 11 bases lay between the germline ends. Germline CDR1 MNHEY, CDR2 SVGAGI.

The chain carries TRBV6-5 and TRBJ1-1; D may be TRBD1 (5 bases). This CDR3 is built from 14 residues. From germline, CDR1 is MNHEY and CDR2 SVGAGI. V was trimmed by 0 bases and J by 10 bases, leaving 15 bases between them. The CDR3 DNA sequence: TGTGCCAGCAGTTACTCGGCGGGACCTATGGCAGCTTTCTTT. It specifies CASSYSAGPMAAFF.

The CDR3 sequence is CASSLVVGGGTDTQYF. The CDR3 DNA follows: TGTGCCAGCAGCTTAGTGGTTGGCGGGGGGACAGATACGCAGTATTTT. This chain connects TRBV7-3 to TRBJ2-3, with 8 positions matching TRBD2. The CDR3 has 16 amino acids. Germline V gene lookup returns CDR1 SGHTA and CDR2 FQGTGA. V lost 2 bases and J lost 3; bases outside the gene matches: 7.

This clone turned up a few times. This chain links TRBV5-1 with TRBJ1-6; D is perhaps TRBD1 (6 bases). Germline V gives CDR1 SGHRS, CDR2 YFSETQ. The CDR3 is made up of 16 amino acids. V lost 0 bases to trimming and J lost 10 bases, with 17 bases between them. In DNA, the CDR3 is TGCGCCAGCAGCTTGGAACCGGGACATAGTAACTCACCCCTCCACTTT. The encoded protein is CASSLEPGHSNSPLHF. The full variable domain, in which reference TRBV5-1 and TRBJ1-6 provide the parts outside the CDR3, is KAGVTQTPRYLIKTRGQQVTLSCSPISGHRSVSWYQQTPGQGLQFLFEYFSETQRNKGNFPGRFSGRQFSNSRSEMNVSTLELGDSALYLCASSLEPGHSNSPLHFGNGTRLTVT.